A selection of T cell receptor beta chains follows, all from one sample in a study of T cell clonotyping in hematopoietic cell transplantation. The table came from immunoSEQ multiplex PCR; TCRdb's copy has only in-frame clones and leaves some out. The sample comprises 15,000 to 20,000 clones, 65% to 85% of which are singletons, and roughly 15% rests with the top ten. Material: peripheral blood mononuclear cells. The receptor set was obtained from a man aged 55-75 years in good health. Some clones in this sample may be carry-over from other donors' samples. The CDR3 runs from the conserved cysteine through the conserved F or W. D genes are given only for firm matches. Size is omitted from some rows. Given values are once, few, many or a class for expanded clones.

clone_size	v_call	j_call	d_call	cdr3_nt	cdr3_aa
NA	TRBV28	TRBJ1-5	NA	TGTGCCAGCAGTTTCTCGGGGATAGATAGCAATCAGCCCCAGCATTTT	CASSFSGIDSNQPQHF
NA	TRBV13	TRBJ1-2	TRBD1	TGTGCCAGCAGCTTAATGGGACAGGATGGCTACACCTTC	CASSLMGQDGYTF
NA	TRBV4-1	TRBJ2-7	TRBD1	TGCGCCAGCAGCCAAGATCTGTCGACAGGGGGTAGCGAGCAGTACTTC	CASSQDLSTGGSEQYF
NA	TRBV7-2	TRBJ2-5	NA	TGTGCCAGCAGCTTCCCCCCTAGGGGTGTTCAAGAGACCCAGTACTTC	CASSFPPRGVQETQYF
NA	TRBV2	TRBJ1-6	TRBD1	TGTGCCAGCAGTGGATCAGGGGGAGGTTCACCCCTCCACTTT	CASSGSGGGSPLHF
NA	TRBV30	TRBJ2-1	NA	TGTGCCTGGGCCGCTAGCGCGGAGGGCGGTGAGCAGTTCTTC	CAWAASAEGGEQFF
NA	TRBV6-6	TRBJ2-3	NA	TGTGCCAGCAGTTACGGTCCCAGTAGCACAGATACGCAGTATTTT	CASSYGPSSTDTQYF
NA	TRBV27	TRBJ2-6	TRBD1	TGTGCCAGCAGTTTATTAGGGACAGGGGTAACTGGGGCCAACGTCCTGACTTTC	CASSLLGTGVTGANVLTF
few	TRBV19	TRBJ1-6	NA	TGTGCCAGTACCGAAGGGACGCCCTATAATTCACCCCTCCACTTT	CASTEGTPYNSPLHF
NA	TRBV7-2	TRBJ2-5	TRBD2	TGTGCCAGCAGCCCCCCAGGGACTAGCGGGAGTGGGAAGACCCAGTACTTC	CASSPPGTSGSGKTQYF
few	TRBV4-1	TRBJ2-3	NA	TGCGCCAGCAGCCAAGATGGGAGGGGGCCGGATACGCAGTATTTT	CASSQDGRGPDTQYF
NA	TRBV6-1	TRBJ2-5	NA	TGTGCCAGCAGTAGGGAGTCCGAAGAGACCCAGTACTTC	CASSRESEETQYF
NA	TRBV6-6	TRBJ2-6	NA	TGTGCCAGCAGTTACTCGGTGTGGGGGGCCAACGTCCTGACTTTC	CASSYSVWGANVLTF
NA	TRBV7-9	TRBJ2-7	NA	TGTGCCAGCAGCCGGAAAAGCGTCCTGGGATCCTACGAGCAGTACTTC	CASSRKSVLGSYEQYF
once	TRBV28	TRBJ1-5	NA	TGTGCCAGCAGATATCGGTTTATGACGTATCAGCCCCAGCATTTT	CASRYRFMTYQPQHF
few	TRBV5-1	TRBJ1-6	TRBD1	TGCGCCAGCAGCTTTATACGGGACAGCAATTCACCCCTCCACTTT	CASSFIRDSNSPLHF
NA	TRBV10-2	TRBJ2-7	TRBD2	TGCGCCAGTCGGACTAGCGGGAACTACGAGCAGTACTTC	CASRTSGNYEQYF
once	TRBV27	TRBJ2-2	TRBD2	TGTGCCAGCACGCGGGGGGTAGACACCGGGGAGCTGTTTTTT	CASTRGVDTGELFF
NA	TRBV16	TRBJ1-5	NA	TGTGCCAGCAGCCGATCTTCGAGGTCCCAGCATTTT	CASSRSSRSQHF
NA	TRBV4-3	TRBJ2-7	NA	TGCGCCAGCAGCCAAGCCCCCAATACCTACGAGCAGTACTTC	CASSQAPNTYEQYF
NA	TRBV28	TRBJ2-7	NA	TGTGCCAGCAGTTCACAGAGCTACGAGCAGTACTTC	CASSSQSYEQYF
NA	TRBV7-2	TRBJ2-2	TRBD2	TGTGCCAGCAGCGCCAGGACTAGCGGGTCCCCGACCGGGGAGCTGTTTTTT	CASSARTSGSPTGELFF
few	TRBV19	TRBJ2-2	NA	TGTGCCAGTAGTCAGGGTCCTCTCATGTACACCGGGGAGCTGTTTTTT	CASSQGPLMYTGELFF
NA	TRBV11-3	TRBJ2-4	NA	TGTGCCAGCAGCTTATGGCTAGCCAAAAACATTCAGTACTTC	CASSLWLAKNIQYF
NA	TRBV15	TRBJ1-5	NA	TGTGCCACCAGCAGAGATGCAGGGTACAATCAGCCCCAGCATTTT	CATSRDAGYNQPQHF
NA	TRBV30	TRBJ1-1	TRBD1	TGTGCCTGGAGCGGACAGGGGTACACTGAAGCTTTCTTT	CAWSGQGYTEAFF
NA	TRBV25-1	TRBJ2-7	TRBD2	TGTGCCAGCAGTGATGGGACTAGCTGGGCCTACGAGCAGTACTTC	CASSDGTSWAYEQYF
NA	TRBV18	TRBJ2-7	NA	TGTGCCAGCTCACCAGGGTTCTCCTACGAGCAGTACTTC	CASSPGFSYEQYF
NA	TRBV19	TRBJ1-2	NA	TGTGCCAGTAAGGGTAATGGCTACACCTTC	CASKGNGYTF